Reported below is one T cell receptor beta chain. Its antigen is currently unknown. This entry comes from a study of cytomegalovirus exposure and HLA in healthy donors. 60 Vbeta and 13 Jbeta primers were used in PCR. This table comes from immunoSEQ multiplex PCR, and its TCRdb copy is limited to in-frame clones, with some not included. The table records around 150,000 clones, 72% of them present only once. General study results and limits: A later analysis appeared to link common viral pathogens to several of the most significant clusters.

The receptor's source is a man aged 50 to 60 in good health and CMV-seropositive. Sequenced sample: PBMCs.

The CDR3 coding sequence is TGTGCCAGCATTTATAGCGGGGGGGCTTACAATGAGCAGTTCTTC. Translation: CASIYSGGAYNEQFF. The chain carries TRBV28 and TRBJ2-1; TRBD2 agrees at 11 bases. This CDR3 spans 15 amino acids. With 7 bases clipped from V and 4 bases from J, the junction kept 6 bases outside the gene matches. CDR1 and CDR2 from the germline V gene are MDHEN and SYDVKM.